This T cell receptor beta chain was documented in a study of blood T cell repertoires in COVID-19. Study background: Some COVID-19 samples were acute and others convalescent; all came from the United States, Italy and Spain. T cells, B-cell-depleted T cells, or PBMCs provided the cDNA or gDNA that served as material.

This clone came up a few times. In the original processing: Reference gene primers were amplified, and this amplification served to estimate nucleated cell counts. Method: immunoSEQ multiplex PCR; TCRdb's copy keeps in-frame clones and lacks some. V and J calls and clone size are given by that table; D and trimming were obtained from the DNA. The sample carries some 120,000 clones, around four fifths recorded once. Germline V lookup: CDR1 SGHRS, CDR2 YFSETQ. This CDR3 comprises 14 residues. The V end was cut by 2 bases, the J end by 1 base, with 6 bases between. The source material was peripheral blood. The TCR was taken from a man under 40 with acute or convalescent COVID-19. The rearrangement links TRBV5-1 to TRBJ2-2; D is ambiguous. The chain's CDR3 is CASSFPGNTGELFF. The CDR3 DNA reads TGCGCCAGCAGCTTCCCAGGGAACACCGGGGAGCTGTTTTTT.